This TCR beta chain was observed in a study of T cell responses to AZD1222 COVID-19 vaccine. General study points: Per reports, nearly half of all spike-specific TCRs target regions that are unmutated in variants.

To note about this clone: Its antigen is unidentified.

The assay was immunoSEQ multiplex PCR, and TCRdb's table has in-frame clones only and misses some. The repertoire consists of tens of thousands of clones, with 90% occurring once and the leading ten covering around 3%. Germline CDR1 is WSHSY and CDR2 is SAAADI. CDR3 length: 16 amino acids. Trimming removed 3 bases from V and 4 bases from J, with 16 bases in between. This TCR was recovered from an adult in good health. Sequencing used peripheral blood, obtained on day 0 of AZD1222 vaccination. The gene calls are TRBV10-2 and TRBJ1-5, with D possibly matching TRBD1 (5 bases). CDR3 in amino acids: CASSDYGGGANQPQHF. CDR3 sequence (DNA): TGCGCCAGCAGTGATTATGGCGGAGGGGCTAATCAGCCCCAGCATTTT.